The clone carrying this TCR beta chain has a handful of counts. Its antigen is undetermined. Preparation of the TCRbeta library used unique molecular identifiers. TCRdb ran MiXCR on the PCR reads and lists one entry per CDR3 protein. The sample yields about a million distinct CDR3 sequences, about 29% seen once. This specimen belongs to a study of T-cell reconstitution after alpha-beta-depleted transplantation in children. Whole-study results and caveats: The authors attributed T-cell counts and diversity one year after transplant mostly to newly produced T cells.

CDR3 size: 13 residues. Trimming removed 7 bases from V and 1 base from J, with 8 bases in between. The V gene's germline CDR1 is SNHLY and CDR2 FYNNEI. Here the sequenced sample was PBMCs, mostly from graft donor cells, taken 360 days after TCRalphabeta/CD19-depleted stem cell transplant. The chain joins TRBV2 to TRBJ1-5; D gene unclear. The origin of this receptor is a boy in the first two years of life who had a stem cell transplant for SCID, so the T cells may come from the graft donor. CDR3 coding DNA: TGTGCCAGCACACGTTCCAGCAATCAGCCCCAGCATTTT. It codes for CASTRSSNQPQHF.